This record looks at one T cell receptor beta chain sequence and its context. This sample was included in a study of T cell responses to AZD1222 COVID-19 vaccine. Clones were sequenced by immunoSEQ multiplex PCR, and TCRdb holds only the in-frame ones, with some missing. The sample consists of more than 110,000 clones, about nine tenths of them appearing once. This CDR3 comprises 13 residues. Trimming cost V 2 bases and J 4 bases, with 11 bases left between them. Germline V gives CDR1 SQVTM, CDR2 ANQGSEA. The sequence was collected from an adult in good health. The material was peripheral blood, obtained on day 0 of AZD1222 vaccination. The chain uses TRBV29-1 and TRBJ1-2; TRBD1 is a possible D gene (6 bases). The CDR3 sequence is CSVEQGPGYGYTF. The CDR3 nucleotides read TGCAGCGTTGAACAGGGGCCCGGCTATGGCTACACCTTC.